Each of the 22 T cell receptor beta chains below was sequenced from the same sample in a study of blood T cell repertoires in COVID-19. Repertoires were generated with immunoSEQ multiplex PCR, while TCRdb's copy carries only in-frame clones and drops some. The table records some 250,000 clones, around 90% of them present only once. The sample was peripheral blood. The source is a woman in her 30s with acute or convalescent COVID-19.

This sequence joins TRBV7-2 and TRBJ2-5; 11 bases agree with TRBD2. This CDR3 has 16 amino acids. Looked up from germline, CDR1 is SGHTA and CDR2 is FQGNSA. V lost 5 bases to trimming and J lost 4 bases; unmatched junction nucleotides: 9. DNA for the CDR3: TGTGCCAGCAGCAGGAGACTAGCGGGAATCTCAGAGACCCAGTACTTC. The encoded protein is CASSRRLAGISETQYF.

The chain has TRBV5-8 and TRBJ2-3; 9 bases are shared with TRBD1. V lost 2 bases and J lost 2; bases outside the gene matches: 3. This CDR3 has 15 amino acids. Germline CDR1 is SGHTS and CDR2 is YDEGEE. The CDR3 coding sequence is TGTGCCAGCAGCTTACAGGGGGCATACACAGATACGCAGTATTTT. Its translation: CASSLQGAYTDTQYF.

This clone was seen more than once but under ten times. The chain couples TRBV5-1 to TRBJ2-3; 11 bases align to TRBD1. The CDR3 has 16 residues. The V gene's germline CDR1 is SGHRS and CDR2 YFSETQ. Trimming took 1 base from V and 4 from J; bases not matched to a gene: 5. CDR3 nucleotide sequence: TGCGCCAGCAGCTTGTATGGGACAGGGGGAGCAGATACGCAGTATTTT. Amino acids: CASSLYGTGGADTQYF.

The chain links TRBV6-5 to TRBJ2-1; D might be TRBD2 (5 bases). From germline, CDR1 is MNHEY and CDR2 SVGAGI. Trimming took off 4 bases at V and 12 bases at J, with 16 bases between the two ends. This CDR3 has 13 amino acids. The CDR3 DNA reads TGTGCCAGCAGTTTCAATAGCGTCCCGGGGCAGTTCTTC. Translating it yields CASSFNSVPGQFF.

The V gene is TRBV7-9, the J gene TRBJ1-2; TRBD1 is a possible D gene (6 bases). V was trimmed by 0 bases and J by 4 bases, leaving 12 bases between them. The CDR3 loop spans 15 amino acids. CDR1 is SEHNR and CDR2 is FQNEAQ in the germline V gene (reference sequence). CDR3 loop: CASSLAAGVSYGYTF. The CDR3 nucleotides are TGTGCCAGCAGCTTAGCGGCAGGGGTATCCTATGGCTACACCTTC. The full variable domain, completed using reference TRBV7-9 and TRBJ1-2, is DTGVSQNPRHKITKRGQNVTFRCDPISEHNRLYWYRQTLGQGPEFLTYFQNEAQLEKSRLLSDRFSAERPKGSFSTLEIQRTEQGDSAMYLCASSLAAGVSYGYTFGSGTRLTVV.

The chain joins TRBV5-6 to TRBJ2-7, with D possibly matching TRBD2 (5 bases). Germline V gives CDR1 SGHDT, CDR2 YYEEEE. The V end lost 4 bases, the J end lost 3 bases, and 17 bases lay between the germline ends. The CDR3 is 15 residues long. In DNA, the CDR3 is TGTGCCAGCAGCCCGACTCGACTAATAAACTACGAGCAGTACTTC. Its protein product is CASSPTRLINYEQYF.

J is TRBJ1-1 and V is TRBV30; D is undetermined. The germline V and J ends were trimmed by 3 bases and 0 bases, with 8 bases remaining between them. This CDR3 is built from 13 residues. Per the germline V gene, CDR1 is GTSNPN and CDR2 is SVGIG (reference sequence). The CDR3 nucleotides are TGTGCCTGGAGAACCAACATGAACACTGAAGCTTTCTTT. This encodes CAWRTNMNTEAFF.

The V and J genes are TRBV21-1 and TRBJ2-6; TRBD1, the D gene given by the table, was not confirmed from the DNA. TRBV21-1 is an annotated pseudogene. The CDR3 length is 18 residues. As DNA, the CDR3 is TGTGCCAGCAGCAATACAGATCCTCCCTTAGCTGGGGCCAACGTCCTGACTTTC. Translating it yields CASSNTDPPLAGANVLTF.

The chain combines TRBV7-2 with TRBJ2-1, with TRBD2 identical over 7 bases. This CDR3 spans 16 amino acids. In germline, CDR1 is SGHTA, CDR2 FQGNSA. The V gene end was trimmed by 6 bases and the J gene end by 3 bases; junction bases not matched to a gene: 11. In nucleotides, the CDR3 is TGTGCCAGCAGGGGGGGGTCTAGCCGCTTCTACAATGAGCAGTTCTTC. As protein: CASRGGSSRFYNEQFF.

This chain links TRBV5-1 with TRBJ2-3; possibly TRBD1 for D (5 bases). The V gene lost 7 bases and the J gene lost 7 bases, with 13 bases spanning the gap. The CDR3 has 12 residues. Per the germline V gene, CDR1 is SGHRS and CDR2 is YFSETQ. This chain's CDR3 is CASQDGAYTQYF. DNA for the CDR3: TGCGCCAGCCAGGATGGGGCTTATACGCAGTATTTT. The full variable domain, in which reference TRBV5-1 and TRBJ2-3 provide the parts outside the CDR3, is KAGVTQTPRYLIKTRGQQVTLSCSPISGHRSVSWYQQTPGQGLQFLFEYFSETQRNKGNFPGRFSGRQFSNSRSEMNVSTLELGDSALYLCASQDGAYTQYFGPGTRLTVL.

CDR3 residues: CASSPGTSEAGTDTQYF. The DNA of the CDR3 is TGTGCCAGCAGTCCCGGGACTAGCGAAGCAGGCACAGATACGCAGTATTTT. This rearrangement joins TRBV6-6 to TRBJ2-3; 10 bases line up with TRBD2. After removal of 5 bases from V and 1 base from J, the junction contained 9 bases not matched to a gene. Germline values: CDR1 MNHNY, CDR2 SVGAGI (reference sequence). The CDR3 runs 17 residues.

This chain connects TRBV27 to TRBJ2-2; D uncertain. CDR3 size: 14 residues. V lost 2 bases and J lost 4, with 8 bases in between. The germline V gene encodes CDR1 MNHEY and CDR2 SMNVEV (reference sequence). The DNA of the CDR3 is TGTGCCAGCAGTTTACAACAGCTCACCGGGGAGCTGTTTTTT. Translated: CASSLQQLTGELFF.

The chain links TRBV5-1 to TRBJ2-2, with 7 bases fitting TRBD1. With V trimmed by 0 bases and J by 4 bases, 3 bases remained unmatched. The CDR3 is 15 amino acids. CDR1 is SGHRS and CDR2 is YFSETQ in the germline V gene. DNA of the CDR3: TGCGCCAGCAGCTTGGACAGGGGCCGCACCGGGGAGCTGTTTTTT. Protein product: CASSLDRGRTGELFF. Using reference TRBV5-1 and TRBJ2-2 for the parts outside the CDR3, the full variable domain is KAGVTQTPRYLIKTRGQQVTLSCSPISGHRSVSWYQQTPGQGLQFLFEYFSETQRNKGNFPGRFSGRQFSNSRSEMNVSTLELGDSALYLCASSLDRGRTGELFFGEGSRLTVL.

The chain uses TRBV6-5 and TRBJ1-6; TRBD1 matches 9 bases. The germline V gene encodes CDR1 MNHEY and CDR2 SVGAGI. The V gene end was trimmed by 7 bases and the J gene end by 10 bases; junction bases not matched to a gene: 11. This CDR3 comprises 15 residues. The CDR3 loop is CASTRTGQGTSPLHF. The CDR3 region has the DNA TGTGCCAGCACCCGGACGGGACAGGGAACCTCACCCCTCCACTTT.

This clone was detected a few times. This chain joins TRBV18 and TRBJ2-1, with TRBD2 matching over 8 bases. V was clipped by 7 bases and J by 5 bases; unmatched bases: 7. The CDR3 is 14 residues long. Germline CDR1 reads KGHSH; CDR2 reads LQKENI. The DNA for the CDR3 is TGTGCCAGCTTACCGGGACTAGGCAACAATGAGCAGTTCTTC. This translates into CASLPGLGNNEQFF.

For the CDR3, the DNA is TGCAGCGTTAAATCCGGGACAGGGAAGTACGAGCAGTACTTC. This codes for CSVKSGTGKYEQYF. This chain uses TRBV29-1 with TRBJ2-7; 9 bases agree with TRBD1. Germline CDR1 and CDR2: SQVTM and ANQGSEA. This CDR3 has 14 residues. V lost 5 bases and J lost 4; bases outside the gene matches: 9.

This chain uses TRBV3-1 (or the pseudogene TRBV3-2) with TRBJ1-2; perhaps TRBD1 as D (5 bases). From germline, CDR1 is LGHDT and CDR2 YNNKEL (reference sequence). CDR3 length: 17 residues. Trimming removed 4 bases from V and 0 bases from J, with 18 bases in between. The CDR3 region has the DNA TGTGCCAGCAGCCGCCAGCATGGGGCAGGCACTAACTATGGCTACACCTTC. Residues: CASSRQHGAGTNYGYTF.

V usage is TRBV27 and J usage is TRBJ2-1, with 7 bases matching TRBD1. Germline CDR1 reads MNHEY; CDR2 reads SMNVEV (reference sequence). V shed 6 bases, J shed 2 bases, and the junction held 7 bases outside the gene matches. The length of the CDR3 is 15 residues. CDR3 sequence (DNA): TGTGCCAGCAGACACCGGGACAGTACCTACAATGAGCAGTTCTTC. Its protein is CASRHRDSTYNEQFF.

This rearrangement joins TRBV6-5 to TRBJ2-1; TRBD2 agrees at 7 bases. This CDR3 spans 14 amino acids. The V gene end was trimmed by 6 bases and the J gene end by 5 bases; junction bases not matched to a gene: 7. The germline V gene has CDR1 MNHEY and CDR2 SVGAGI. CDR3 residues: CASSRPGGNNEQFF. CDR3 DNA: TGTGCCAGCAGCCGCCCGGGGGGAAACAATGAGCAGTTCTTC.

CDR3 amino acids: CATGLSYEQFF. CDR3 coding DNA: TGTGCCACGGGACTTTCATATGAGCAGTTCTTC. The chain is built from TRBV10-3 and TRBJ2-1; D perhaps matches TRBD2 (6 bases). Germline V gene lookup returns CDR1 ENHRY and CDR2 SYGVKD. V was clipped by 10 bases and J by 8 bases, with 12 bases between them. The CDR3 is made up of 11 amino acids.

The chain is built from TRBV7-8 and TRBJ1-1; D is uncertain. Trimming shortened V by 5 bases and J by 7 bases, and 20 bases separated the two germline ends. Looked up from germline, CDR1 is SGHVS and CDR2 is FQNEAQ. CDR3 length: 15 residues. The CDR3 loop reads CASSRSFEGENEAFF. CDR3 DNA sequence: TGTGCCAGCAGCCGATCCTTTGAGGGCGAGAATGAAGCTTTCTTT.

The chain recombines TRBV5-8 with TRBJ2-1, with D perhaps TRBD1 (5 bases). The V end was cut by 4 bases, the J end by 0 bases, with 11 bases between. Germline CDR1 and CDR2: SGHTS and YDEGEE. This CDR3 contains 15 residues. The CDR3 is CASSRGQSSYNEQFF. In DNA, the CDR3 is TGTGCCAGCAGCCGTGGACAAAGCTCCTACAATGAGCAGTTCTTC.